One and the same sample provided the 16 T cell receptor beta chains below, sequenced in a study of neurological immune-mediated disorders. TCRdb independently ran MiXCR on the 5' RACE reads; one entry per CDR3 protein. This sample carries roughly 56,000 distinct CDR3 sequences, roughly 3.5% of them seen once, and the ten largest clones take approximately 7.1%. The sample comprised PBMCs. Every receptor here comes from a woman aged 60-75 years with multiple sclerosis.

A few counts support this clonotype. V gene TRBV6-5 combines with J gene TRBJ2-7, with TRBD1 as a possible D gene (6 bases). Germline loops: CDR1 MNHEY, CDR2 SVGAGI. This CDR3 has 15 amino acids. V lost 5 bases and J 0 bases, leaving 14 bases between the germline ends. CDR3 protein: CASSPDRPSSYEQYF. CDR3 DNA: TGTGCCAGCAGTCCGGACAGACCTAGCTCCTACGAGCAGTACTTC.

This clonotype was recorded at least ten times. This chain connects TRBV20-1 to TRBJ1-5; D gene ambiguous. Per the germline V gene, CDR1 is DFQATT and CDR2 is SNEGSKA (reference sequence). V lost 3 bases, J lost 3 bases, and 15 bases lay in between. This CDR3 has 15 amino acids. Here the CDR3 reads CSASLRLGFNQPQHF. DNA for the CDR3: TGCAGTGCTAGTCTGCGCCTCGGTTTCAATCAGCCCCAGCATTTT.

Ten or more counts support this clonotype. The V call is TRBV7-8, the J call TRBJ2-7, with 10 bases aligning to TRBD2. The CDR3 totals 14 residues. Trimming cost V 4 bases and J 2 bases; bases outside gene matches: 2. Germline V gives CDR1 SGHVS, CDR2 FQNEAQ. CDR3 region: CASSWTSGTYEQYF. In DNA form, the CDR3 reads TGTGCCAGCAGCTGGACTAGCGGCACCTACGAGCAGTACTTC.

This clonotype has ten or more counts. This chain links TRBV20-1 with TRBJ2-7; TRBD1 matches at 8 bases. CDR3 size: 13 residues. Germline V gene sequence: CDR1 DFQATT, CDR2 SNEGSKA (reference sequence). V shed 3 bases, J shed 2 bases, and the junction held 3 bases outside the gene matches. CDR3 DNA: TGCAGTGCTAGTGTGGACAGGGCCTACGAGCAGTACTTC. It codes for CSASVDRAYEQYF.

The J gene is TRBJ2-1, the V gene TRBV29-1; 8 positions match TRBD2. J gave up 7 bases and V 5 bases, and 7 bases lay outside the gene matches. Germline CDR1 is SQVTM and CDR2 is ANQGSEA. The CDR3 consists of 13 residues. CDR3 coding DNA: TGCAGCGTTCCGGGACTAGGGATTAATGAGCAGTTCTTC. It codes for CSVPGLGINEQFF.

Note on this clonotype: This may stem from a read error, because a much larger clone lies one nucleotide away. This sequence joins TRBV6-5 and TRBJ1-6, with 9 bases that match TRBD1. CDR3 length: 15 amino acids. Germline lookup yields CDR1 MNHEY and CDR2 SVGAGI. The CDR3 reads CASQVSGQGNSPLNF. CDR3 DNA: TGTGCCAGCCAAGTTAGTGGACAGGGGAATTCACCCCTCAACTTT.

The sample holds many counts of this clonotype. V usage is TRBV7-2 and J usage is TRBJ2-3; possibly TRBD2 for D (5 bases). Germline V gives CDR1 SGHTA, CDR2 FQGNSA. This CDR3 is 15 amino acids long. Trimming pared 5 bases from V and 1 base from J, leaving 13 bases between. The CDR3 DNA is TGTGCCAGCAGCCGAACCGTGAGGGGCACAGATACGCAGTATTTT. It is translated as CASSRTVRGTDTQYF.

This clonotype was picked up many times. The rearrangement uses TRBV4-2 and TRBJ2-7; D perhaps matches TRBD2 (6 bases). CDR1 and CDR2 from the germline V gene are LGHNA and YNFKEQ. This CDR3 region has 17 residues. Trimming took 5 bases from V and 2 from J, leaving 22 bases between them. The CDR3 nucleotides read TGTGCCAGCAGCGATCAGGACGGGAGCTACCCCCCCTACGAGCAGTACTTC. Translated, it gives CASSDQDGSYPPYEQYF.

This clonotype was seen repeatedly, ten times or more. This chain uses TRBV15 with TRBJ1-5; unclear D gene. The V end was cut by 1 base, the J end by 10 bases, with 20 bases between. Germline loops: CDR1 LNHNV, CDR2 YYDKDF (reference sequence). There are 16 residues in the CDR3. CDR3 in DNA: TGTGCCACCAGCAGAGGGAGGGAGTTTGGTTTACTCCCCCAGCATTTT. Translation: CATSRGREFGLLPQHF.

This clonotype was detected ten times or more. The genes are TRBV20-1 and TRBJ2-7; D remains ambiguous. Germline assignment: CDR1 DFQATT and CDR2 SNEGSKA (reference sequence). Trimming shortened V by 2 bases and J by 7 bases, and 9 bases separated the two germline ends. This CDR3 is built from 11 residues. The CDR3 protein is CSARRTLEQYF. The CDR3 nucleotides read TGCAGTGCTAGAAGGACCCTTGAGCAGTACTTC.

This clonotype came up many times. The chain uses TRBV6-5 and TRBJ1-5; no clear D. CDR1 and CDR2 (germline): MNHEY, SVGAGI. CDR3 size: 14 residues. Trimming took 5 bases from V and 2 from J, leaving 10 bases between them. The CDR3 DNA sequence: TGTGCCAGCAGTCTCGTACCAGGCAATCAGCCCCAGCATTTT. This sequence encodes CASSLVPGNQPQHF.

This clonotype was recorded at least ten times. The J gene is TRBJ1-1, the V gene TRBV12-3 or TRBV12-4; 12 positions agree with TRBD1. The J segment lost 5 bases and the V segment lost 5 bases, leaving 9 bases of the junction unmatched. The CDR3 covers 16 residues. CDR3 protein: CASSPGTGGWKTEAFF. The CDR3 coding sequence is TGTGCCAGCAGTCCAGGGACAGGGGGCTGGAAGACTGAAGCTTTCTTT.

This clonotype was counted ten times or more. The chain uses TRBV20-1 and TRBJ1-1, with 7 bases identical to TRBD1. The CDR3 runs 15 residues. J gave up 1 base and V 4 bases, and 9 bases lay outside the gene matches. Germline-derived CDR1 and CDR2 are DFQATT and SNEGSKA (reference sequence). Written as DNA, the CDR3 is TGCAGTGCTACACCCCTAGGGGGCCCGAACACTGAAGCTTTCTTT. This translates into CSATPLGGPNTEAFF.

This clonotype was observed many times. This chain joins TRBV20-1 and TRBJ1-2; 12 bases line up with TRBD1. Unmatched junction bases numbered 4, after V lost 6 bases and J lost 2 bases. The CDR3 is 14 residues long. Germline values: CDR1 DFQATT, CDR2 SNEGSKA (reference sequence). The CDR3, as DNA: TGCAGTGCAACGGGACAGGGGGCGAACTATGGCTACACCTTC. Its protein product is CSATGQGANYGYTF.

This clonotype was recorded many times. The J gene is TRBJ2-3, the V gene TRBV20-1; TRBD1 might be the D (6 bases). Germline CDR1 and CDR2: DFQATT and SNEGSKA (reference sequence). The CDR3 runs 17 residues. The V end was cut by 6 bases, the J end by 0 bases, with 22 bases between. CDR3 loop: CSAALNGQLYSTDTQYF. The DNA for the CDR3 is TGCAGTGCCGCTCTCAATGGACAGCTTTATAGCACAGATACGCAGTATTTT.

This clonotype was found many times. The J gene is TRBJ1-1, the V gene TRBV10-3; 7 positions agree with TRBD1. This CDR3 region has 13 residues. V lost 4 bases and J lost 4; bases outside the gene matches: 3. CDR1 is ENHRY, CDR2 SYGVKD, per germline. CDR3 nucleotide sequence: TGTGCCATCAGTGGACAGGGAGGCACTGAAGCTTTCTTT. Encoded protein: CAISGQGGTEAFF.